This TCR beta chain was identified during a study of CD8 T cells in ankylosing spondylitis. Findings of the study overall: Before this, some motif variants had been reported in reactive arthritis synovial fluid and blood. Disease-linked clones were reportedly significantly enriched in matched ankylosing spondylitis synovial fluid. Peripheral blood held disease-linked clones only at relatively low frequency, and these were CD8+. A motif in TCR beta, a set of roughly 8 highly homologous variants, appeared characteristic of ankylosing spondylitis blood.

There are many counts of this clonotype. Antigen unknown. The authors made TCR beta libraries by quantitative 5'-RACE with molecular barcodes. Via MiXCR, TCRdb re-called the 5' RACE reads, giving one row per CDR3 protein. The top ten hold 13% to 15% of the sample, which has about 330,000 distinct CDR3 sequences, roughly 8% seen once. The receptor was isolated from a male donor with ankylosing spondylitis. The sample comprised blood, either unsorted or a sorted T cell fraction (not recorded which).

Here the CDR3 DNA reads TGTGCCATCAGTGAGTACTACGTAGCCAACACAGATACGCAGTATTTT. Translating gives CAISEYYVANTDTQYF. The V call is TRBV10-3, the J call TRBJ2-3; D not certain. V was shortened by 1 base and J by 2 bases, with 13 bases between the two germline ends. The CDR3 consists of 16 residues. The V gene's germline CDR1 is ENHRY and CDR2 SYGVKD.